This T cell receptor (beta chain) is drawn from a study of shared clonotypes between healthy human individuals (dated by TCRdb to the early 2020s). Study-level background: Three men and two women, aged 18 to 49 years, made up the cohort. Libraries were prepared and TCR repertoires were sequenced by different laboratories using diverse techniques, in order to increase sequencing depth and limit assay-specific biases. To estimate repertoire size and how much clonotype sharing occurs between individuals, the study deeply sequenced the blood TCR repertoires of about five healthy adults. Between about 0.94 and 8.9 billion PBMCs per donor were obtained by leukapheresis. For each donor, CD4 naive and CD4 memory were each given three plates, CD8 naive was given two plates, and CD8 memory was given one plate.

As for this clone: What antigen it recognizes has not been identified. No per-base quality is available; no much larger clone lies one base away.

For the CD8 naive samples, CD45RO-negative cells were positively selected for CCR7, yielding a CD45RA+CCR7+ population from which TemRA cells were excluded. The donors were healthy, HIV-negative adults with no recently reported acute infections or vaccinations. Every donor was a Caucasian adult residing in Nashville, Tennessee, USA. Blood was collected by leukapheresis, and PBMCs were isolated by Ficoll-Histopaque density gradient centrifugation and then cryopreserved in liquid nitrogen vapor phase. Purity and quantity of every magnetically sorted T cell population were checked by analytical flow cytometry. Each sorted fraction had its genomic DNA isolated and then quantified by UV absorbance on a Nanodrop 2000c. Sequences ENHRY (CDR1) and SYGVKD (CDR2) are obtained from the germline V gene. V is reduced by 6 bases and J by 0 bases, leaving a spacing of 12 bases between them. The CDR3, cysteine through phenylalanine, is 14 amino acids long. Just the 42-base CDR3 DNA is kept, in frame starting at base 1.

Using the deep immunoSEQ assay, multiplex PCR amplified TCR CDR3 regions from genomic DNA. Extracted genomic DNA from each cell subset was spread evenly across all wells of several immunoSEQ 96-well plates, with each plate serving as a replicate. Each replicate PCR for sorted subsets received 150 to 250 ng genomic DNA, equal to tens of thousands of T cell genomes. The purified libraries were quantified using a Qubit 3.0 fluorometer, sized with a Bioanalyzer 2100, and then quantified again using the KAPA Library Quantification kit. Each immunoSEQ 96-well plate was sequenced on its own single-read 150-cycle Illumina NextSeq 550 flow cell. The source study handled its data this way. Because only junctional sequences without quality scores were contained in the immunoSEQ output, filtering matching that applied to full-length reads could not be performed. To assign V/J genes and CDR3, sequences were annotated against IMGT germline references using PyIR, a Python wrapper for IgBLAST v1.9. Any read was removed if the V/J assignment was weak (E-value above 1e-6), the CDR3 was missing, or the read contained stop codons, out-of-frame junctions, or ambiguous translated residues. V3J clonotypes were defined as sequences sharing an identical inferred V gene, J gene, and CDR3 amino acid sequence. Percentage overlap between repertoires was computed as shared unique clonotypes divided by the size of the smaller repertoire. RTK rarefaction, the Chao1 estimator, and Recon v2.1 estimates of unobserved clonotypes were used to assess repertoire richness. OLGA was used to compute generation probabilities for all TCRbeta clonotypes that the gDNA method yielded from a few donors. The source is immuneACCESS, and TCRdb retained only in-frame sequences with V and J called. Part of the clones is not carried over; for the studies checked, unresolved V genes explain less than half of this, and the remainder is unexplained. The V and J calls and the clone size are those of that table, but D and trimming were determined from the DNA. Recorded for this sample are 630,000 or so clones; nearly 98% of them occurred a single time. 0.25% to 0.35% of the sample is held by the ten biggest clonotypes.

Study-wide conclusions, independent of this receptor: Pairwise subsampling led to the expectation that sequencing depth would affect the degree of clonotype sharing among donors. The small number of donors limited the genetic and exposure-history diversity represented. Even with the large sequencing depth, rarefaction of the sorted-subset datasets indicated that sequencing was incomplete. Sampling was limited to blood, and TCR repertoires in tissue likely differ from TCR repertoires in blood. Larger estimated clonotype richness was generally found for naive subsets than for memory subsets. Compared with non-shared clonotypes, the clonotypes found in all four sorted-subset donors had higher generation probabilities. When a few donors were compared, the shared fraction of clonotypes was about 5.2% for naive CD4, 3.5% to 4% for naive CD8, about 2.5% for memory CD4, and less than 0.5% for memory CD8.

The chain joins TRBV10-3 to TRBJ2-7; the D gene cannot be resolved beyond TRBD1 or TRBD2, each matching 5 bases. The sequence came from a man aged 25 to 45 in good health. Source material: naive CD8+ T cells sorted from blood. The intended sense of this specimen's cell subset or site label: CD45RA+CCR7+. The sequence in DNA is TGTGCCATCAGGATGGGACCTAACTCCTACGAGCAGTACTTC. This codes for CAIRMGPNSYEQYF.